This T cell receptor beta chain appears in the sequencing data of a study of T and B cells in COVID-19 patients. Study at large: Peripheral blood came from COVID-19 patients with active infection or after recovery. Of roughly 22 active-infection patients, more than nine were critically ill with mechanical ventilation or extracorporeal membrane oxygenation.

Blood genomic DNA input for TRB amplification was 250-500 ng. Whole-study findings and limits: Of about 2,400 TCR clusters found only in the recovered cohort, 31 had low generation probability.

CDR1 is SGHNT, CDR2 YYREEE, per germline (reference sequence). The length of the CDR3 is 16 residues. Trimming removed 0 bases at V and 0 bases at J, with 11 bases between. By its share, this clonotype is medium-sized. Its antigen is undetermined. Multiplex PCR with BIOMED2 TRB-A/B primer pools amplified TRB rearrangements. TCRdb re-derived calls from the multiplex PCR reads in MiXCR, one entry per CDR3 protein. The table records 3,000 to 4,000 distinct CDR3 sequences, about 24% of them present only once. V and J are TRBV5-4 and TRBJ2-3; D is uncertain. The receptor was derived from a human donor with active COVID-19. The sample was blood. As DNA, the CDR3 is TGTGCCAGCAGCTTGGACAGACCAACTAGCACAGATACGCAGTATTTT. This codes for CASSLDRPTSTDTQYF.